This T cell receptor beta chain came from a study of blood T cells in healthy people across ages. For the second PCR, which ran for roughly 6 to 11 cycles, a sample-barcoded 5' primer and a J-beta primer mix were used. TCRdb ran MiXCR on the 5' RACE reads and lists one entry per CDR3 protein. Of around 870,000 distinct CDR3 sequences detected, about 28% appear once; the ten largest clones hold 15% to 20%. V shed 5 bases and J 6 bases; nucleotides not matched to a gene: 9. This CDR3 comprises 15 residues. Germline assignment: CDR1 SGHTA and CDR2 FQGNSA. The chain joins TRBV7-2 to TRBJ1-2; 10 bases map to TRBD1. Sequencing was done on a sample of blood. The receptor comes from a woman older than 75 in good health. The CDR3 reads CASSGHRDRGHGYTF. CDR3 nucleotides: TGTGCCAGCAGCGGCCACCGGGACAGGGGTCATGGCTACACCTTC.